The 11 T cell receptor beta chains reported below all come from one sample, sequenced in a study of T cells in Graves' hyperthyroidism and ophthalmopathy. It was RNA transcripts that yielded the amplified TCR beta CDR3 regions. HTBI primers were used for first-round RT-PCR of the TCR CDR3. TCRdb re-analysed the multiplex PCR reads in MiXCR, keeping a single row per CDR3 protein. The data contain about half a million distinct CDR3 sequences, about 15% of them singletons. Sequenced sample: blood. The receptor set was obtained from a woman under 40 with Graves' ophthalmopathy.

Comments on this clonotype: A read error is possible here, since a much larger clone lies one base away. V gene TRBV29-1 combines with J gene TRBJ1-1; the D is unclear. CDR1 is SQVTM and CDR2 is ANQGSEA in the germline V gene. The ends were cut back, 4 bases at V and 4 bases at J, with 13 bases in the middle. The CDR3 is made up of 13 amino acids. CDR3 nucleotide sequence: TGCAGCGTTGCCGGCAGAATGAGCACTGAAGCTTTCTTT. Amino acid sequence: CSVAGRMSTEAFF.

The chain employs TRBV19 and TRBJ2-5, with TRBD2 matching over 14 bases. J lost 1 base, V lost 7 bases, and 8 bases had no gene match. The germline V gene has CDR1 LNHDA and CDR2 SQIVND (reference sequence). The CDR3 length is 17 residues. The CDR3 DNA is TGTGCCAGTACCGGGACTAGCGGGAGATTGAGCCAAGAGACCCAGTACTTC. It translates to CASTGTSGRLSQETQYF.

A remark on this clonotype: A read error may explain this, as a much larger clone is one base away. This chain links TRBV28 with TRBJ2-1; weak D call: TRBD2 (5 bases). This CDR3 has 13 amino acids. Germline V CDR1 and CDR2: MDHEN, SYDVKM. Between the trimmed V and J ends, which lost 8 bases and 0 bases, there was a span of 8 bases. The CDR3 region is CASEEGSYNEQFF. The CDR3 nucleotides read TGTGCCAGCGAAGAGGGCTCCTACAATGAGCAGTTCTTC.

The chain is built from TRBV6-2 or TRBV6-3 and TRBJ2-7, with D perhaps matching TRBD2 (6 bases). V dropped 2 bases and J dropped 2 bases, with 13 bases sitting between them. Germline values: CDR1 MNHEY, CDR2 SVGEGT. The CDR3 spans 15 residues. In DNA, the CDR3 is TGTGCCAGCAGTTACGGGCGGGATAGGCCCTACGAGCAGTACTTC. Amino acids: CASSYGRDRPYEQYF.

This clonotype has a handful of counts. The V gene is TRBV20-1, the J gene TRBJ2-5; TRBD2 matches 9 bases. The CDR3 is 16 residues long. With 0 bases clipped from V and 5 bases from J, the junction kept 10 bases outside the gene matches. Germline V CDR1 and CDR2: DFQATT, SNEGSKA (reference sequence). The CDR3 DNA reads TGCAGTGCTAGAGATCAAGGCGGGAGGGCCAAGGAGACCCAGTACTTC. Its protein product is CSARDQGGRAKETQYF.

This clonotype showed up just a few times. This chain joins TRBV4-3 and TRBJ2-7; 11 positions match TRBD2. The CDR3 contains 19 residues. The trim removed 0 bases at V and 4 bases at J, leaving 14 bases unmatched. Germline V gene data show CDR1 as LGHNA and CDR2 as YSLEER. For the CDR3, the DNA is TGCGCCAGCAGCCAAGACCGAACGATTGGACTAGCGGGCACGTACGAGCAGTACTTC. Encoded protein: CASSQDRTIGLAGTYEQYF.

With respect to this clonotype: A much bigger clone sits one base away, suggesting this may be a read error. The chain links TRBV6-5 to TRBJ1-1; D unresolved. CDR1 MNHEY and CDR2 SVGAGI come from the germline V gene. Trimming pared 2 bases from V and 1 base from J, leaving 14 bases between. The CDR3 has 16 amino acids. In nucleotides, the CDR3 is TGTGCCAGCAGTTACAGGACCCGAGCGGGGAACACTGAAGCTTTCTTT. Protein sequence: CASSYRTRAGNTEAFF.

The chain carries TRBV3-1 and TRBJ2-1; possibly TRBD2 for D (5 bases). CDR3 length: 12 amino acids. Germline V lookup: CDR1 LGHDT, CDR2 YNNKEL (reference sequence). Trimming shortened V by 6 bases and J by 9 bases, and 12 bases separated the two germline ends. The CDR3 coding sequence is TGTGCCAGCAGTCGCACTAGAGGTGAGCAGTTCTTC. Protein product: CASSRTRGEQFF.

This clonotype has only a few counts. V and J are TRBV6-5 and TRBJ1-3; D is perhaps TRBD1 (5 bases). V gave up 2 bases and J gave up 0 bases, with 11 bases separating them. The CDR3 sequence is 16 residues long. Looked up from germline, CDR1 is MNHEY and CDR2 is SVGAGI. For the CDR3, the DNA is TGTGCCAGCAGTTACGGGGGGACCCACTCTGGAAACACCATATATTTT. This codes for CASSYGGTHSGNTIYF.

This clonotype was observed at least ten times. The V call is TRBV28, the J call TRBJ2-1, with 8 bases lining up with TRBD2. Unmatched junction bases numbered 6, after V lost 8 bases and J lost 3 bases. CDR3 length: 14 residues. The V gene's germline CDR1 is MDHEN and CDR2 SYDVKM. CDR3 in amino acids: CASYSGTIYNEQFF. The CDR3 DNA is TGTGCCAGCTATAGCGGGACTATCTACAATGAGCAGTTCTTC.

This clonotype was seen repeatedly, ten times or more. The V and J genes are TRBV28 and TRBJ2-1, with no clear D. V was pared by 3 bases and J by 0 bases, with 9 bases between. CDR1 is MDHEN, CDR2 SYDVKM, per germline. The CDR3 spans 15 residues. The CDR3 loop reads CASSFMAFSYNEQFF. The CDR3, as DNA: TGTGCCAGCAGTTTTATGGCCTTCTCCTACAATGAGCAGTTCTTC.